Only one count was recorded for the clone carrying this T cell receptor (beta chain). The record originates from a study of blood T cell repertoires in COVID-19. Study-wide context: Spain, Italy and the United States supplied samples that represented acute and convalescent COVID-19. Sources were T cells, B-cell-depleted T cells, or PBMCs; the material itself was cDNA or gDNA.

CDR1 is MNHEY and CDR2 is SVGAGI in the germline V gene. CDR3 length: 13 amino acids. V was clipped by 5 bases and J by 6 bases; unmatched bases: 4. Authors' methods: Reference gene primer amplification gave estimated nucleated cell counts. Clones were read by immunoSEQ multiplex PCR, and TCRdb kept only the in-frame ones, dropping some. The DNA gave D and trimming, while V, J and clone size come from that table. The table lists about 33,000 clones, over 90% of them singletons. The sample taken for sequencing was peripheral blood. The rearrangement uses TRBV6-5 and TRBJ1-5; 7 positions agree with TRBD1. The source of this sequence is a human donor in a cohort sampled during active COVID-19. CDR3 amino acids: CASSRTGGQPQHF. The CDR3 DNA sequence: TGTGCCAGCAGTCGGACAGGTGGTCAGCCCCAGCATTTT.